This T cell receptor beta chain was profiled in a study of blood T cell repertoires in COVID-19. As for the study in general: T cells, B-cell-depleted T cells, or PBMCs supplied cDNA or gDNA.

Profiling relied on immunoSEQ multiplex PCR, and the TCRdb table lists in-frame clones only, not all of them. The table lists about 240,000 clones, around 82% of them singletons. Participants' own reports of clinical history determined their cohort assignment. The TCR comes from a woman in her forties who had been exposed to COVID-19. Input material: PBMCs or T cells enriched from blood (not recorded which).

The DNA for the CDR3 is TGTGCCAGCAGGCCGGAGGGTCCTAATTCACCCCTCCACTTT. Translated, it gives CASRPEGPNSPLHF. V gene TRBV6-5 combines with J gene TRBJ1-6, with D hard to call. The V end lost 6 bases, the J end lost 6 bases, and 12 bases lay between the germline ends. The germline V gene encodes CDR1 MNHEY and CDR2 SVGAGI. The length of the CDR3 is 14 residues.